This T cell receptor (beta chain) emerged from a study of regulatory T cells in long-lasting Graves disease. CDR3 length: 12 residues. From germline, CDR1 is MDHEN and CDR2 SYDVKM. V was pared by 7 bases and J by 6 bases, with 10 bases between. As to time point: newly diagnosed GD, antithyroid drugs for less than 3 months. Extracted RNA from PBMCs served as the source of the TCR library. Graves' disease diagnoses followed American Thyroid Association guidelines. Findings and limits, study-wide: Persistent disease preferred TRBV28, TRBJ1-2 and TRBJ2-5.

Arm-PCR with iRepertoire HTBI primers amplified the CDR3 regions for these TCR beta libraries. TCRdb processed the multiplex PCR reads anew with MiXCR; each CDR3 protein has one entry. Here the sample spans roughly 510,000 distinct CDR3 sequences, roughly 15% being singletons. This clonotype was seen many times. The antigen remains unidentified. The sample also formed part of further work on T cells in Graves' hyperthyroidism and ophthalmopathy.

The V and J genes are TRBV28 and TRBJ1-5; no clear D. This TCR was recovered from a man younger than 35 with Graves disease. This sample comprised peripheral blood mononuclear cells (PBMCs), obtained at new diagnosis, from a patient treated with antithyroid drugs. The CDR3 DNA sequence: TGTGCCAGCAAAGTGGGTGGTCAGCCCCAGCATTTT. Amino acids: CASKVGGQPQHF.